This T cell receptor (beta chain) was observed in a study of blood T cell repertoires in COVID-19. Study-level background: Acute-phase and convalescent COVID-19 samples originated in the United States, Italy and Spain.

Per the original data handling: Reference gene primer amplification gave estimated nucleated cell counts. The method was immunoSEQ multiplex PCR; TCRdb's version includes in-frame clones alone and lacks a portion of them. The D gene and trimming were derived from the DNA, and the V and J assignments and clone size from that table. The sample records about 260,000 clones, about 87% being singletons. Enrolled through a virtual design, the participants were between 18 and 89 years of age and came from 24 US areas. Membership in each cohort depended on participant-reported clinical history. The CDR3 sequence is 14 residues long. V shed 0 bases and J shed 3 bases, with 8 bases lying between them. CDR1 SGDLS and CDR2 YYNGEE come from the germline V gene.

This TCR was sampled from a woman aged 25 to 39 with acute COVID-19. The chain has TRBV9 and TRBJ2-3; D is possibly TRBD2 (6 bases). The source material was PBMCs or T cells enriched from blood (not recorded which). DNA for the CDR3: TGTGCCAGCAGCGTAGATGGAGGGACAGATACGCAGTATTTT. Translation: CASSVDGGTDTQYF.